The subject of this entry is one T cell receptor beta chain. Its antigen is as yet unknown. The data stem from a study of cytotoxic CD8 clonotypes in ibrutinib-treated CLL. Study-wide findings and caveats: Clonotypes that were public were uncommon, and they contracted or stayed stable on treatment. A rise in clonality was seen at ibrutinib response, and a fall back toward baseline was seen at progression. Clonality correlated strongly with circulating CD8+ T cells and exceeded age-matched healthy donors at baseline.

The CDR3 is made up of 13 amino acids. Per germline, CDR1 SGHRS and CDR2 YFSETQ. Deletions cut 4 bases from V and 4 bases from J, with 11 bases between. Target depth was 1 in 200,000 to 1 in 1 million T cells, about 10x per clonotype. The method was immunoSEQ multiplex PCR; TCRdb's version includes in-frame clones alone and lacks a portion of them. The table includes 250,000 to 350,000 clones, 76% detected once. The receptor's source is a human donor with chronic lymphocytic leukemia. V is TRBV5-1 and J is TRBJ1-1; D is uncertain. The sample consisted of PBMCs, taken at disease progression, from a patient treated with ibrutinib. The CDR3 spells CASSHSRFTEAFF. The CDR3 DNA sequence: TGCGCCAGCAGCCACTCCAGGTTCACTGAAGCTTTCTTT.